A selection of T cell receptor beta chains follows, all from one sample in a study of cytomegalovirus exposure and HLA in healthy donors. Profiling relied on immunoSEQ multiplex PCR, and the TCRdb table lists in-frame clones only, not all of them. The sample carries fewer than 150,000 clones, around nine tenths recorded once. The sample consisted of PBMCs. These receptors were obtained from a man aged 30 to 39 in good health and CMV-seronegative. The CDR3 runs from the conserved cysteine through the conserved F or W. Each record gives: D gene, J gene, clone size, V gene, CDR3 DNA, CDR3 protein. D genes are given only for firm matches. For some rows the clone size is stated as once, few or many, or as a class when expanded; others skip it.

D gene: TRBD2
J gene: TRBJ2-1
clone size: -
V gene: TRBV27
CDR3 DNA: TGTGCCAGCAGTTTATCTAGTAGCGGGAGGGACAATGAGCAGTTCTTC
CDR3 protein: CASSLSSSGRDNEQFF

D gene: -
J gene: TRBJ2-6
clone size: -
V gene: TRBV18
CDR3 DNA: TGTGCCAGCTCACGCGGGGTCTCTGGGGCCAACGTCCTGACTTTC
CDR3 protein: CASSRGVSGANVLTF

D gene: TRBD2
J gene: TRBJ2-1
clone size: once
V gene: TRBV10-2
CDR3 DNA: TGCGCCAGCAGGAGCCCTCTTCTGACTAGCGGGAGAGTCAATGAGCAGTTCTTC
CDR3 protein: CASRSPLLTSGRVNEQFF

D gene: -
J gene: TRBJ1-5
clone size: -
V gene: TRBV6-1
CDR3 DNA: TGTGCCAGCAGTGATTTTGGCAGCAATCAGCCCCAGCATTTT
CDR3 protein: CASSDFGSNQPQHF

D gene: -
J gene: TRBJ1-4
clone size: -
V gene: TRBV20-1
CDR3 DNA: TGCAGTGCAGCATATGAAAAACTGTTTTTT
CDR3 protein: CSAAYEKLFF

D gene: -
J gene: TRBJ2-3
clone size: -
V gene: TRBV30
CDR3 DNA: TGTGCCTGGAGTACCTCGTACAATCCCACAGATACGCAGTATTTT
CDR3 protein: CAWSTSYNPTDTQYF

D gene: TRBD2
J gene: TRBJ2-7
clone size: once
V gene: TRBV5-1
CDR3 DNA: TGCGCCAGCAGCTTGGGTGTGGGAGGGTACTACGAGCAGTACTTC
CDR3 protein: CASSLGVGGYYEQYF

D gene: TRBD2
J gene: TRBJ2-7
clone size: -
V gene: TRBV19
CDR3 DNA: TGTGCCAGTAGTGCTAGCGGGAGGTCCTCCTACGAGCAGTACTTC
CDR3 protein: CASSASGRSSYEQYF

D gene: -
J gene: TRBJ1-1
clone size: -
V gene: TRBV5-4
CDR3 DNA: TGTGCCAGCAGCCTGGGGGGGCGCGGTCAAACTGAAGCTTTCTTT
CDR3 protein: CASSLGGRGQTEAFF

D gene: -
J gene: TRBJ2-2
clone size: -
V gene: TRBV7-8
CDR3 DNA: TGTGCCAGCAGCCCGGGACTGGTGACCGGGGAGCTGTTTTTT
CDR3 protein: CASSPGLVTGELFF

D gene: -
J gene: TRBJ2-1
clone size: -
V gene: TRBV11-2
CDR3 DNA: TGTGCCAGCAGCTTATTCTATGAGCAGTTCTTC
CDR3 protein: CASSLFYEQFF

D gene: -
J gene: TRBJ2-1
clone size: -
V gene: TRBV29-1
CDR3 DNA: TGCAGCGTTGTTCCTAGAAGTAGGGAGCAGTTCTTC
CDR3 protein: CSVVPRSREQFF

D gene: -
J gene: TRBJ2-7
clone size: -
V gene: TRBV14
CDR3 DNA: TGTGCCAGCAGCCAAGTGAGATCGTACGGCGAGCAGTACTTC
CDR3 protein: CASSQVRSYGEQYF

D gene: -
J gene: TRBJ1-1
clone size: -
V gene: TRBV5-1
CDR3 DNA: TGCGCCAGCAGCTTCGGGTCAACGCGGGGGCAATCTGAAGCTTTCTTT
CDR3 protein: CASSFGSTRGQSEAFF

D gene: TRBD1
J gene: TRBJ2-5
clone size: -
V gene: TRBV4-3
CDR3 DNA: TGCGCCAGCAGCCAAGGTTGGGACAGGGGTATCGAGACCCAGTACTTC
CDR3 protein: CASSQGWDRGIETQYF

D gene: -
J gene: TRBJ1-1
clone size: -
V gene: TRBV2
CDR3 DNA: TGTGCCAGCGATCGAAGGGGCACTGAAGCTTTCTTT
CDR3 protein: CASDRRGTEAFF

D gene: TRBD1
J gene: TRBJ2-2
clone size: -
V gene: TRBV10-2
CDR3 DNA: TGCGCCAGTAAGGCCGGGACAGGGGTGAGGACCGGGGAGCTGTTTTTT
CDR3 protein: CASKAGTGVRTGELFF

D gene: -
J gene: TRBJ2-7
clone size: -
V gene: TRBV9
CDR3 DNA: TGTGCCAGCAGCGTAGGGCATACCTACGAGCAGTACTTC
CDR3 protein: CASSVGHTYEQYF

D gene: -
J gene: TRBJ2-7
clone size: -
V gene: TRBV5-1
CDR3 DNA: TGCGCCAGCAGCTTGAGGTCGGGGGTAGCGCAAGGATACGAGCAGTACTTC
CDR3 protein: CASSLRSGVAQGYEQYF

D gene: -
J gene: TRBJ2-7
clone size: once
V gene: TRBV7-8
CDR3 DNA: TGTGCCAGCAGCTTAGCTGCGACGGGGGCCTACGAGCAGTACTTC
CDR3 protein: CASSLAATGAYEQYF

D gene: TRBD2
J gene: TRBJ2-3
clone size: -
V gene: TRBV2
CDR3 DNA: TGTGCCAGCGTGGCGCGGGAGTGGGTAGATACGCAGTATTTT
CDR3 protein: CASVAREWVDTQYF

D gene: TRBD1
J gene: TRBJ2-7
clone size: -
V gene: TRBV25-1
CDR3 DNA: TGTGCCAGCAGTGAACACGGACAGGGGAATGGCTTTCAGTACTTC
CDR3 protein: CASSEHGQGNGFQYF

D gene: -
J gene: TRBJ2-3
clone size: -
V gene: TRBV15
CDR3 DNA: TGTGCCACCAGCAGAGTGGGGGGTACAGATACGCAGTATTTT
CDR3 protein: CATSRVGGTDTQYF

D gene: TRBD1
J gene: TRBJ2-5
clone size: -
V gene: TRBV18
CDR3 DNA: TGTGCCAGCTCACCCGGGACAGGGGGAGAGACCCAGTACTTC
CDR3 protein: CASSPGTGGETQYF

D gene: -
J gene: TRBJ2-3
clone size: -
V gene: TRBV9
CDR3 DNA: TGTGCCAGCAGCAGAGAGGCGGGGCGCGGCACAGATACGCAGTATTTT
CDR3 protein: CASSREAGRGTDTQYF

D gene: -
J gene: TRBJ1-5
clone size: once
V gene: TRBV11-2
CDR3 DNA: TGTGCCAGCAGCTGGACAAACAATCAGCCCCAGCATTTT
CDR3 protein: CASSWTNNQPQHF

D gene: -
J gene: TRBJ2-7
clone size: -
V gene: TRBV27
CDR3 DNA: TGTGCCAGCAGCCCTCTTAGGGGCAGGGAGGTTTCCGAGCAGTACTTC
CDR3 protein: CASSPLRGREVSEQYF

D gene: TRBD1
J gene: TRBJ2-6
clone size: -
V gene: TRBV30
CDR3 DNA: TGTGCCTGGAGTCGGGGACAGGGGGATGGGGCCAACGTCCTGACTTTC
CDR3 protein: CAWSRGQGDGANVLTF

D gene: -
J gene: TRBJ2-7
clone size: -
V gene: TRBV27
CDR3 DNA: TGTGCCAGCAGTTTATCAGCGACCCACGAGCAGTACTTC
CDR3 protein: CASSLSATHEQYF

D gene: -
J gene: TRBJ1-2
clone size: -
V gene: TRBV29-1
CDR3 DNA: TGCAGCGTGTTGGGACTCAAAGGTGGCTACACCTTC
CDR3 protein: CSVLGLKGGYTF

D gene: -
J gene: TRBJ1-1
clone size: -
V gene: TRBV11-2
CDR3 DNA: TGTGCCAGCAGCTCCGAGGGCAGGTTGAACACTGAAGCTTTCTTT
CDR3 protein: CASSSEGRLNTEAFF

D gene: TRBD1
J gene: TRBJ1-2
clone size: few
V gene: TRBV7-2
CDR3 DNA: TGTGCCAGCAGTCCGGGACAGAAACTTTATGGCTACACCTTC
CDR3 protein: CASSPGQKLYGYTF

D gene: -
J gene: TRBJ2-1
clone size: -
V gene: TRBV30
CDR3 DNA: TGTGCCTGGAAGGGGGCTCTTGGGGGGTCAGCGTCGAATGAGCAGTTCTTC
CDR3 protein: CAWKGALGGSASNEQFF

D gene: -
J gene: TRBJ1-4
clone size: -
V gene: TRBV9
CDR3 DNA: TGTGCCAGCAGCTTGACGGGACTTAATGAAAAACTGTTTTTT
CDR3 protein: CASSLTGLNEKLFF

D gene: TRBD1
J gene: TRBJ2-7
clone size: -
V gene: TRBV6-5
CDR3 DNA: TGTGCCAGCAGGTTTAAAAGGACAGGCGGCGAGCAGTACTTC
CDR3 protein: CASRFKRTGGEQYF

D gene: -
J gene: TRBJ2-2
clone size: -
V gene: TRBV10-1
CDR3 DNA: TGCGCCAGCAGTGAGTCCCCTCTAGTAATCTCCGGGGAGCTGTTTTTT
CDR3 protein: CASSESPLVISGELFF

D gene: -
J gene: TRBJ2-4
clone size: -
V gene: TRBV5-1
CDR3 DNA: TGCGCCAGCAGCTATCATTACGTGACAGAAGCCATAAACATTCAGTACTTC
CDR3 protein: CASSYHYVTEAINIQYF

D gene: -
J gene: TRBJ2-2
clone size: -
V gene: TRBV30
CDR3 DNA: TGTGCCTGGAAGGAGCGGTTCGCGAACACCGGGGAGCTGTTTTTT
CDR3 protein: CAWKERFANTGELFF

D gene: -
J gene: TRBJ1-1
clone size: -
V gene: TRBV18
CDR3 DNA: TGTGCCAGCTCACCCAGGCGGGGGGACGCCACATCAACAGGGACTGAAGCTTTCTTT
CDR3 protein: CASSPRRGDATSTGTEAFF

D gene: TRBD1
J gene: TRBJ1-5
clone size: -
V gene: TRBV6-6
CDR3 DNA: TGTGCCAGCAACCCCGGACAGGGTAATCAGCCCCAGCATTTT
CDR3 protein: CASNPGQGNQPQHF

D gene: -
J gene: TRBJ1-4
clone size: -
V gene: TRBV5-4
CDR3 DNA: TGTGCCAGCACCCCCGCCCCCGGCAGGAATGAAAAACTGTTTTTT
CDR3 protein: CASTPAPGRNEKLFF

D gene: -
J gene: TRBJ1-5
clone size: -
V gene: TRBV30
CDR3 DNA: TGTGCCTGGAATGGAGGGACGGATCAGCCCCAGCATTTT
CDR3 protein: CAWNGGTDQPQHF

D gene: TRBD2
J gene: TRBJ2-7
clone size: -
V gene: TRBV15
CDR3 DNA: TGTGCCACCAGCAGAATAGCGGGAATGGGCTCCTACGAGCAGTACTTC
CDR3 protein: CATSRIAGMGSYEQYF

D gene: -
J gene: TRBJ2-7
clone size: -
V gene: TRBV11-2
CDR3 DNA: TGTGCCAGCAGCTTAGAAGTGACGCAAACTAGATCCTACGAGCAGTACTTC
CDR3 protein: CASSLEVTQTRSYEQYF

D gene: TRBD2
J gene: TRBJ2-1
clone size: -
V gene: TRBV5-1
CDR3 DNA: TGCGCCAGCAGCTTGCGGGAGGGCAGCCACAATGAGCAGTTCTTC
CDR3 protein: CASSLREGSHNEQFF

D gene: -
J gene: TRBJ2-7
clone size: -
V gene: TRBV27
CDR3 DNA: TGTGCCAGCCGCGGGACAGATAGGTACGAGCAGTACTTC
CDR3 protein: CASRGTDRYEQYF

D gene: -
J gene: TRBJ2-7
clone size: -
V gene: TRBV4-1
CDR3 DNA: TGCGCCAGCAGCCAAGTCGAGGGTGATTACGAGCAGTACTTC
CDR3 protein: CASSQVEGDYEQYF

D gene: TRBD2
J gene: TRBJ2-1
clone size: -
V gene: TRBV5-1
CDR3 DNA: TGCGCCAGCAGCTTACCCCTAGCGGGAGGGCTAGAAAATGAGCAGTTCTTC
CDR3 protein: CASSLPLAGGLENEQFF

D gene: TRBD1
J gene: TRBJ2-7
clone size: -
V gene: TRBV5-6
CDR3 DNA: TGTGCCAGCAGCTCCTACAGGGGAACCTACGAGCAGTACTTC
CDR3 protein: CASSSYRGTYEQYF

D gene: -
J gene: TRBJ1-3
clone size: -
V gene: TRBV5-6
CDR3 DNA: TGTGCCAGCAGCTTTCCCGGCTCTGGAAACACCATATATTTT
CDR3 protein: CASSFPGSGNTIYF

D gene: TRBD2
J gene: TRBJ2-3
clone size: -
V gene: TRBV7-2
CDR3 DNA: TGTGCCAGCAGCTTACTAGCGGGAGGGACCACAGATACGCAGTATTTT
CDR3 protein: CASSLLAGGTTDTQYF

D gene: TRBD1
J gene: TRBJ1-3
clone size: -
V gene: TRBV18
CDR3 DNA: TGTGCCAGCTCACCACGGGACAGTAGTGTCTCTGGAAACACCATATATTTT
CDR3 protein: CASSPRDSSVSGNTIYF

D gene: TRBD1
J gene: TRBJ1-2
clone size: -
V gene: TRBV19
CDR3 DNA: TGTGCCAGTAGCCGGATGGGACAGGGAGGCTATGGCTACACCTTC
CDR3 protein: CASSRMGQGGYGYTF